Below, 2 T cell receptor beta chains from the same sample are listed, as sequenced in a study of T cell responses to AZD1222 COVID-19 vaccine. The protocol was immunoSEQ multiplex PCR, while the TCRdb copy is restricted to in-frame clones and leaves out a portion. Of 90,000 to 120,000 clones in the sample, roughly nine tenths were seen once. The specimen comprised peripheral blood, sampled on day 0 of AZD1222 vaccination. The source is an adult in good health.

This chain links TRBV3-1 (or the pseudogene TRBV3-2) with TRBJ2-3, with 7 bases identical to TRBD2. This CDR3 contains 15 residues. V shed 1 base, J shed 1 base, and the junction held 2 bases outside the gene matches. CDR1 LGHDT and CDR2 YNNKEL come from the germline V gene (reference sequence). The CDR3 here is CASSQGDYRTDTQYF. CDR3 sequence (DNA): TGTGCCAGCAGCCAAGGGGACTACCGCACAGATACGCAGTATTTT.

The V and J genes are TRBV6-5 and TRBJ2-5; tentatively, D is TRBD1 (6 bases). There are 13 residues in the CDR3. CDR1 is MNHEY and CDR2 is SVGAGI in the germline V gene. Trimming took off 7 bases at V and 0 bases at J, with 9 bases between the two ends. CDR3 region: CASINRDQETQYF. The CDR3 nucleotides read TGTGCCAGCATTAACAGGGACCAAGAGACCCAGTACTTC.